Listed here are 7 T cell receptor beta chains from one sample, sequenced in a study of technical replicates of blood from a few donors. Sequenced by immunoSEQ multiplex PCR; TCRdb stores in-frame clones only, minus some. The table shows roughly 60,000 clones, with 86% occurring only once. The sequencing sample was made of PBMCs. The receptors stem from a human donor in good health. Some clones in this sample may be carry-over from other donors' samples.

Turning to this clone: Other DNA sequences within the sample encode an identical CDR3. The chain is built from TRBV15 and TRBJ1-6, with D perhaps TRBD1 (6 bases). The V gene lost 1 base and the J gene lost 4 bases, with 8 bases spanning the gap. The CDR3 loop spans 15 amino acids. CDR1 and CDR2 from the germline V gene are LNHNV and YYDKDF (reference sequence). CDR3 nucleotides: TGTGCCACCAGCAGAGGTACAGGGTATAATTCACCCCTCCACTTT. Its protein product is CATSRGTGYNSPLHF.

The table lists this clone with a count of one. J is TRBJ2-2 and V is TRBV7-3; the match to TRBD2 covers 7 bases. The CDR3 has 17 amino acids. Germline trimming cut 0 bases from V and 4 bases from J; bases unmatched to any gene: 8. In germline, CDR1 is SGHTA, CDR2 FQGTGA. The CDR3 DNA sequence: TGTGCCAGCAGCTTAACGGTGGGCGGGAGAGGCACCGGGGAGCTGTTTTTT. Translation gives CASSLTVGGRGTGELFF.

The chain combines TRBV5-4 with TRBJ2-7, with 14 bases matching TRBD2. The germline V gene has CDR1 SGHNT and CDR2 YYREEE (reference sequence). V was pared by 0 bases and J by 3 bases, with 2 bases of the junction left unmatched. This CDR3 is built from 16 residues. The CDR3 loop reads CASSLAGTSGSYEQYF. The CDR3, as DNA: TGTGCCAGCAGCTTGGCAGGGACTAGCGGGAGCTACGAGCAGTACTTC. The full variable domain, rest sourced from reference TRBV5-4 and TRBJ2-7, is ETGVTQSPTHLIKTRGQQVTLRCSSQSGHNTVSWYQQALGQGPQFIFQYYREEENGRGNFPPRFSGLQFPNYSSELNVNALELDDSALYLCASSLAGTSGSYEQYFGPGTRLTVT.

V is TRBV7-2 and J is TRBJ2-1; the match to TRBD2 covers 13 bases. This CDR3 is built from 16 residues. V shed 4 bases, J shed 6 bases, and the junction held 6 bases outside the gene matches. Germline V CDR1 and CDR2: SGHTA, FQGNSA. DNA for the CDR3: TGTGCCAGCAGCTCACACGGACTAGCGGGAGTCAATGAGCAGTTCTTC. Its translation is CASSSHGLAGVNEQFF.

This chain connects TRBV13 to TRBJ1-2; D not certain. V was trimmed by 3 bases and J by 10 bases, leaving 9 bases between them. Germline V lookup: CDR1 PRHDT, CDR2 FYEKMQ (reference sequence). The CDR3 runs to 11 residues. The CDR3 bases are TGTGCCAGCAGCTTCGAGGGTGACTACACCTTC. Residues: CASSFEGDYTF. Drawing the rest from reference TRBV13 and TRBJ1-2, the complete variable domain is AAGVIQSPRHLIKEKRETATLKCYPIPRHDTVYWYQQGPGQDPQFLISFYEKMQSDKGSIPDRFSAQQFSDYHSELNMSSLELGDSALYFCASSFEGDYTFGSGTRLTVV.

The CDR3 DNA sequence: TGTGCCAGCAGCAGAGAGCGGGAGGGCAGTGAGCAGTTCTTC. This codes for CASSREREGSEQFF. The chain joins TRBV2 to TRBJ2-1, with 10 bases matching TRBD2. This CDR3 contains 14 residues. The trim removed 6 bases at V and 9 bases at J, leaving 8 bases unmatched. From germline, CDR1 is SNHLY and CDR2 FYNNEI.

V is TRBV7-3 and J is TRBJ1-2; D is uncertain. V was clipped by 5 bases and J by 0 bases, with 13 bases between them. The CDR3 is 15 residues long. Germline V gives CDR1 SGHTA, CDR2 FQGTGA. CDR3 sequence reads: CASSTSPPANYGYTF. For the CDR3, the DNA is TGTGCCAGCAGCACCTCGCCCCCAGCTAACTATGGCTACACCTTC.